A single sample is the source of the 19 T cell receptor beta chains below, sequenced in a study of blood T cell repertoires in COVID-19 (dated by TCRdb to 2020 to 2021). Library preparation employed the immunoSEQ multiplex PCR assay. TCRdb mirrors the immuneACCESS table, restricted to in-frame sequences. Some clones are absent from its copies; in checked studies, under half trace to an unresolved V gene, and the reason for the others is unknown. This sample is represented by fewer than 150,000 clones; about 83% of them were singletons. The top ten clonotypes cover 9.5% to 15% of the sample. Sequencing was performed on peripheral blood. These receptors were taken from a human donor in a cohort sampled during active COVID-19.

This clone was recorded only once. The chain's CDR3 is CASSFQGGTGELFF. DNA of the CDR3: TGTGCCAGCAGCTTTCAGGGTGGCACCGGGGAGCTGTTTTTT. The gene calls are TRBV7-2 and TRBJ2-2, with a weak D call TRBD1 (5 bases). In germline, CDR1 is SGHTA, CDR2 FQGNSA. The CDR3 is made up of 14 amino acids. V was pared by 3 bases and J by 4 bases, with 9 bases between.

Comments on this clone: A read error may produce the germline difference seen at one junction end. The chain combines TRBV5-1 with TRBJ2-3, with 9 bases matching TRBD1. Germline V lookup: CDR1 SGHRS, CDR2 YFSETQ. This CDR3 comprises 15 residues. The CDR3 region is CASSLGTGTTDTQYF. DNA of the CDR3: TGCGCCAGCAGTTTGGGGACAGGGACTACAGATACGCAGTATTTT.

The chain is built from TRBV7-8 and TRBJ2-7; D uncertain. The V end lost 0 bases, the J end lost 5 bases, and 8 bases lay between the germline ends. There are 13 residues in the CDR3. Per the germline V gene, CDR1 is SGHVS and CDR2 is FQNEAQ. The CDR3 here is CASSLALLDEQYF. The CDR3 DNA follows: TGTGCCAGCAGCTTAGCTTTGTTAGACGAGCAGTACTTC.

The chain carries TRBV7-9 and TRBJ1-5, with D possibly being TRBD1 (5 bases). The germline V gene encodes CDR1 SEHNR and CDR2 FQNEAQ (reference sequence). Trimming left V 5 bases short and J 5 bases short, with 16 bases between. The CDR3 has 15 amino acids. The CDR3 sequence is CASSPGAGGDQPQHF. The CDR3 DNA is TGTGCCAGCAGCCCCGGGGCTGGCGGGGATCAGCCCCAGCATTTT. Complete variable domain (other parts from reference TRBV7-9 and TRBJ1-5): DTGVSQNPRHKITKRGQNVTFRCDPISEHNRLYWYRQTLGQGPEFLTYFQNEAQLEKSRLLSDRFSAERPKGSFSTLEIQRTEQGDSAMYLCASSPGAGGDQPQHFGDGTRLSIL.

The chain links TRBV9 to TRBJ1-4; TRBD1 aligns across 9 bases. The CDR3 covers 15 residues. Trimming removed 2 bases from V and 8 bases from J; junction bases left unmatched: 7. Per the germline V gene, CDR1 is SGDLS and CDR2 is YYNGEE. This chain's CDR3 is CASSVTGGAGEKLFF. For the CDR3, the DNA is TGTGCCAGCAGCGTTACAGGGGGCGCCGGGGAAAAACTGTTTTTT.

The rearrangement uses TRBV6-5 and TRBJ1-1; unclear D gene. CDR3 length: 13 amino acids. Trimming cost V 7 bases and J 1 base, with 10 bases left between them. Germline V CDR1 and CDR2: MNHEY, SVGAGI. The DNA for the CDR3 is TGTGCCAGCAATACAGTTGGGAACACTGAAGCTTTCTTT. This sequence encodes CASNTVGNTEAFF.

The V call is TRBV9, the J call TRBJ2-1; unclear D gene. The germline V gene encodes CDR1 SGDLS and CDR2 YYNGEE. The ends were cut back, 0 bases at V and 0 bases at J, with 7 bases in the middle. The CDR3 is made up of 15 amino acids. CDR3 loop: CASSVGAASYNEQFF. The CDR3, as DNA: TGTGCCAGCAGCGTAGGGGCAGCCTCCTACAATGAGCAGTTCTTC.

This rearrangement joins TRBV7-2 to TRBJ2-7; 8 bases map to TRBD1. Germline V gene lookup returns CDR1 SGHTA and CDR2 FQGNSA. This CDR3 is built from 14 residues. Trimming cost V 1 base and J 1 base; bases outside gene matches: 0. The CDR3 nucleotides are TGTGCCAGCAGCTTAGGGGACAGGTCCTACGAGCAGTACTTC. The encoded protein is CASSLGDRSYEQYF.

The chain combines TRBV10-3 with TRBJ1-2, with a possible D match to TRBD1 (6 bases). Trimming removed 0 bases from V and 4 bases from J, with 15 bases in between. The germline CDR1 and CDR2 sequences are ENHRY and SYGVKD. This CDR3 has 16 amino acids. This CDR3 is CAISESKNRDVYGYTF. Written as DNA, the CDR3 is TGTGCCATCAGTGAGTCGAAGAACAGGGACGTCTATGGCTACACCTTC.

This sequence joins TRBV30 and TRBJ1-1; 9 nucleotides agree with TRBD1. Germline V gives CDR1 GTSNPN, CDR2 SVGIG (reference sequence). With V trimmed by 2 bases and J by 5 bases, 9 bases remained unmatched. The CDR3 totals 15 residues. Here the CDR3 reads CAWSTGGSRRTEAFF. CDR3 DNA: TGTGCCTGGAGTACAGGGGGCTCGAGAAGGACTGAAGCTTTCTTT.

The V call is TRBV18, the J call TRBJ2-1, with D perhaps matching TRBD1 (5 bases). Trimming shortened V by 6 bases and J by 4 bases, and 16 bases separated the two germline ends. Germline V gene sequence: CDR1 KGHSH, CDR2 LQKENI. CDR3 size: 15 residues. As DNA, the CDR3 is TGTGCCAGCTCCTTTACGACAGAATGGTACAATGAGCAGTTCTTC. Translating it yields CASSFTTEWYNEQFF.

The CDR3 sequence is CASTRAGADTEAFF. As DNA, the CDR3 is TGTGCCAGCACTCGGGCTGGGGCGGACACTGAAGCTTTCTTT. V and J are TRBV6-5 and TRBJ1-1; a weak D match, TRBD1 (5 bases). Germline assignment: CDR1 MNHEY and CDR2 SVGAGI. The CDR3 spans 14 residues. Trimming shortened V by 7 bases and J by 3 bases, and 15 bases separated the two germline ends.

This chain uses TRBV5-1 with TRBJ2-1; D might be TRBD1 (6 bases). Per germline, CDR1 SGHRS and CDR2 YFSETQ. The CDR3 runs 12 residues. V lost 5 bases and J 14 bases, leaving 17 bases between the germline ends. This CDR3 reads CASSETGLFKFF. For the CDR3, the DNA is TGCGCCAGCAGTGAAACAGGGTTATTCAAGTTCTTC.

CDR3 residues: CASSPFGGQLEQYF. CDR3 coding DNA: TGTGCCAGCAGCCCCTTCGGAGGCCAACTCGAGCAGTACTTC. The chain carries TRBV11-2 and TRBJ2-7, with D tentatively TRBD2 (5 bases). Germline lookup yields CDR1 SGHAT and CDR2 FQNNGV. The germline V and J ends were trimmed by 5 bases and 6 bases, with 17 bases remaining between them. CDR3 size: 14 residues.

CDR3 region: CASTRDIYQPQHF. In DNA form, the CDR3 reads TGTGCCAGCACCAGGGACATTTATCAGCCCCAGCATTTT. This chain uses TRBV12-3 or TRBV12-4 with TRBJ1-5; D might be TRBD1 (6 bases). V lost 7 bases and J 5 bases, leaving 12 bases between the germline ends. The CDR3 extends over 13 amino acids.

The rearrangement uses TRBV5-1 and TRBJ1-1, with a possible D match to TRBD1 (6 bases). Germline lookup yields CDR1 SGHRS and CDR2 YFSETQ. The CDR3 is 16 residues long. V gave up 4 bases and J gave up 0 bases, with 16 bases separating them. CDR3 residues: CASSHGGARLNTEAFF. In DNA form, the CDR3 reads TGCGCCAGCAGCCATGGGGGGGCACGCCTGAACACTGAAGCTTTCTTT.

This clone has just one count. The chain links TRBV29-1 to TRBJ2-7, with TRBD2 matching 12 bases. The CDR3 has 14 residues. CDR1 SQVTM and CDR2 ANQGSEA come from the germline V gene. J lost 7 bases, V lost 0 bases, and 4 bases had no gene match. The CDR3 DNA follows: TGCAGCGTTGAAGATCTAGCGGGGGGGCTTGAGCAGTACTTC. Protein sequence: CSVEDLAGGLEQYF.

The CDR3 DNA reads as TGTGCTAGTGGCCTAGACAGAAGAACAGATACGCAGTATTTT. Amino acids: CASGLDRRTDTQYF. The chain combines TRBV12-5 with TRBJ2-3; TRBD1 is a possible D gene (5 bases). The V gene's germline CDR1 is LGHNT and CDR2 FRNRAP. Trimming pared 6 bases from V and 3 bases from J, leaving 13 bases between. The CDR3 has 14 amino acids.

V is TRBV6-6 and J is TRBJ1-6, with unresolved D. CDR3 length: 14 amino acids. CDR1 and CDR2 (germline): MNHNY, SVGAGI (reference sequence). The V end lost 6 bases, the J end lost 7 bases, and 13 bases lay between the germline ends. The CDR3 is CASSNLGGNSPLHF. The CDR3 coding sequence is TGTGCCAGCAGCAATCTCGGAGGGAATTCACCCCTCCACTTT.